Given below is one T cell receptor beta chain in context. The data were obtained in a study of control samples from healthy donors and cancer patients. Profiling relied on immunoSEQ multiplex PCR, and the TCRdb table lists in-frame clones only, not all of them. The repertoire holds around 170,000 clones, with approximately 90% as singletons. Germline loops: CDR1 MDHEN, CDR2 SYDVKM. The CDR3 sequence is 14 residues long. With 6 bases removed from V and 8 bases from J, the gap between germline ends came to 17 bases. This chain links TRBV28 with TRBJ2-1; maybe TRBD2 (6 bases). This receptor was obtained from a man younger than 40 in good health. Sequencing used blood. CDR3 in DNA: TGTGCCAGCAGGGTGACCGGCGGGATACATGAGCAGTTCTTC. It encodes CASRVTGGIHEQFF.